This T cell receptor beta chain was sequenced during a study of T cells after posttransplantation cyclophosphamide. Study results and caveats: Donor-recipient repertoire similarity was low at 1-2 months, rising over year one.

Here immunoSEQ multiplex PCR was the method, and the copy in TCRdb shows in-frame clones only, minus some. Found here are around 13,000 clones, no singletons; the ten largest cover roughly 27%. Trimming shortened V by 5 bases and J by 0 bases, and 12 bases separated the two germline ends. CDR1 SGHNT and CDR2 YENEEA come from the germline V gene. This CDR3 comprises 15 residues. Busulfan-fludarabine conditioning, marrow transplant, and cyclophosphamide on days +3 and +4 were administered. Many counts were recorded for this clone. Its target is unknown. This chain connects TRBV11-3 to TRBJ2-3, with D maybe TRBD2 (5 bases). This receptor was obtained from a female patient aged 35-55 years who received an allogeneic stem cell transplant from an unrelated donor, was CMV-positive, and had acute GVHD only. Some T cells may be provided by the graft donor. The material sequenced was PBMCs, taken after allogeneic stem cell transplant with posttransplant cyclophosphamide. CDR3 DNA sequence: TGTGCCAGCAGCCCGGGGAGCGGTAGCACAGATACGCAGTATTTT. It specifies CASSPGSGSTDTQYF.